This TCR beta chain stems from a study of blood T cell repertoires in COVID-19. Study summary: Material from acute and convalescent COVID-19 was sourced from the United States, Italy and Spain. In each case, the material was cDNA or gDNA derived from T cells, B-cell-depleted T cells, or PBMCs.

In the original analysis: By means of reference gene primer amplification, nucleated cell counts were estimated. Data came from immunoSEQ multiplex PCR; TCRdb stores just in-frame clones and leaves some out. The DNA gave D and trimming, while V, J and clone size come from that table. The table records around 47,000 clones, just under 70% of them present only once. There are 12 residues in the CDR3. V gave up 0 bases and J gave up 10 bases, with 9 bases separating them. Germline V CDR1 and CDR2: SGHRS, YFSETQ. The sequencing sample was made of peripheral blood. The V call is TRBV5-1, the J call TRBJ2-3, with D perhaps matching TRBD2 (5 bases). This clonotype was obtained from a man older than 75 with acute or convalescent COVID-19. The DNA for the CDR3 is TGCGCCAGCAGCTTGGCCGGGGAGTCGCAGTATTTT. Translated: CASSLAGESQYF.